This T cell receptor beta chain was sequenced for a study of cytomegalovirus exposure and HLA in healthy donors. Amplification used 60 Vbeta primers and 13 Jbeta primers. The table came from immunoSEQ multiplex PCR; TCRdb's copy has only in-frame clones and leaves some out. Altogether around 200,000 clones are present, 65% to 90% being singletons, with the ten largest covering around 1.4%. Overall study results and limits: Fewer N-insertions (relative to the approximately 700-donor mean) were reportedly seen in an Asian-associated ancestry cluster in a later analysis. From TCR beta sequences, most subjects' HLA-A and HLA-B alleles were reportedly predicted accurately. TCR beta V segments were, for the most part, productive about 87% or about 30% of the time in an earlier analysis.

The CDR3 has 13 amino acids. The germline CDR1 and CDR2 sequences are SGHVS and FQNEAQ. The V end lost 1 base, the J end lost 6 bases, and 10 bases lay between the germline ends. About this clone itself: Its target is not known.

Material for sequencing was PBMCs. The TCR sequence derives from a girl aged 10 to 17 in good health and CMV-seronegative. This rearrangement joins TRBV7-8 to TRBJ2-7; no firm D call. The CDR3: CASSLGGYGEQYF. DNA of the CDR3: TGTGCCAGCAGCTTAGGAGGCTACGGCGAGCAGTACTTC. The full variable domain, completed using reference TRBV7-8 and TRBJ2-7, is GAGVSQSPRYKVAKRGQDVALRCDPISGHVSLFWYQQALGQGPEFLTYFQNEAQLDKSGLPSDRFFAERPEGSVSTLKIQRTQQEDSAVYLCASSLGGYGEQYFGPGTRLTVT.